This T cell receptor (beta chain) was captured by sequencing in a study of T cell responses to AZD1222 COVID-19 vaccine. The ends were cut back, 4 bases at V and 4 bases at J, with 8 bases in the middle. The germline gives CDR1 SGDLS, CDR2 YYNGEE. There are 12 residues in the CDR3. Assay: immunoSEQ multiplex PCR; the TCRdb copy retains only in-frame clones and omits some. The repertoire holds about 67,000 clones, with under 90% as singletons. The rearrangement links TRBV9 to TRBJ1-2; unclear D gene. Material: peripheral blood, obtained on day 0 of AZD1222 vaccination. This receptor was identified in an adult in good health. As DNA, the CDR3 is TGTGCCAGCAGCCCCAACGGCTATGGCTACACCTTC. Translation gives CASSPNGYGYTF.